This T cell receptor beta chain emerged from a study of blood T cell repertoires in COVID-19. Study background: Material from acute and convalescent COVID-19 was sourced from the United States, Italy and Spain. From T cells, B-cell-depleted T cells, or PBMCs came the material, which was cDNA or gDNA.

This CDR3 has 11 amino acids. Germline V gene sequence: CDR1 LNHDA, CDR2 SQIVND (reference sequence). V was pared by 5 bases and J by 6 bases, with 7 bases between. Original handling: Amplification from reference gene primers served as the basis for estimated nucleated cell counts. Here immunoSEQ multiplex PCR was the method, and the copy in TCRdb shows in-frame clones only, minus some. That table supplies the V and J calls and clone size; D and trimming were determined from the DNA. The sample lists 120,000 or so clones; around 89% were seen once. What was sequenced was peripheral blood. The sequence was collected from a human donor in a cohort sampled during active COVID-19. The chain links TRBV19 to TRBJ1-1; a possible D gene is TRBD1 (5 bases). Here the CDR3 DNA reads TGTGCCAGTAGTTGGGGGGCTGAAGCTTTCTTT. Protein product: CASSWGAEAFF.